This T cell receptor beta chain was profiled in a study of cytomegalovirus exposure and HLA in healthy donors (dated by TCRdb to 2015 to 2018). With regard to the full study: An earlier analysis of a few hundred of the donors reported around 280 Gb of sequence data and 117 million unique TCR beta sequences obtained from approximately 180 million T cells. Approximately 310 gigabases of sequencing data and some 85 million unique TCR sequences were included in an early release covering about 600 HLA-typed donors. Of the approximately 400 genotyped donors, 81% fell in the genetic ancestry cluster associated with self-reported Caucasian donors. The aim of the study was to test whether cataloging public T cell receptors could identify signatures of past pathogen exposure. The study profiled the T cell repertoires of around 700 subjects by immunosequencing and related them to cytomegalovirus serostatus. Besides the first cohort of about 730 subjects, a separate validation cohort made up of roughly 130 different subjects was used. To predict cytomegalovirus infection status, the study brought together high-throughput TCR immunosequencing, statistical association of individual TCRs with disease status, and machine learning. To study patterns of TCR occurrence, a later analysis re-analyzed previously published TCR beta repertoires from just over 650 donors and added high-resolution HLA genotyping. The later analysis used no new phenotypic data to find candidate immune exposures, relying instead on TCR beta sequences and their occurrence across donors. An earlier analysis of several hundred of the donors applied high-throughput TCR beta sequencing to assess whether each TCR beta V gene segment acted as functional or pseudogenic. Donor age, sex, ethnicity and CMV serostatus were compiled together with the repertoire data. In a later genetic analysis, genome-wide SNP genotypes for about 60% of the 666 donors were used, and that subset was treated as a discovery cohort. All discovery cohort repertoires had been generated on a single sequencing platform. Both class I and class II loci were covered by HLA typing, at four-digit resolution. The number of donors typed differed by locus, with about 629-630 for A, B, C, DRB1 and DQB1, about 500 for DQA1, approximately 570 for DPA1, and around 450 for DPB1. About five DR-DQ haplotypes were handled as single units for association and clustering because linkage in the cohort was strong. On average, around 240,000 unique TCR beta nucleotide sequences were sequenced per donor among some 420 genotyped donors of the cohort, with about 19% of those sequences being non-productive.

In total, fewer than 750 healthy bone marrow donors made up the cohort. Cohort members were all nominally healthy when sampled, although unrecorded immune exposures were likely present. The donor was CMV seronegative and was included in the group of over 300 seronegative cohort members. A peripheral blood sample was collected from each donor, and TCR beta sequencing was performed on peripheral blood mononuclear cells. The Qiagen DNeasy Blood Extraction Kit was used to extract genomic DNA from the blood cell samples. V is pared back by 5 bases and J by 8 bases, with 24 bases lying between the germline termini. In the germline V gene, CDR1 corresponds to MDHEN and CDR2 to SYDVKM. The CDR3 contains 16 residues, cysteine and phenylalanine counted. The sequence is cut down to CDR3 DNA, 48 bases in frame from base 1. Turning to this clone: Its antigen is not yet known. Base qualities are missing; no much larger clone stands one base away.

General findings and caveats noted by the study authors: In a later analysis, most CMV-associated TCR beta chains were found to appear HLA-restricted, with HLA associations seemingly driven largely by CMV exposure. Assigning TCR associations to individual alleles was difficult when HLA alleles, especially DR and DQ, strongly co-occurred. For the cohort, immune exposure information was limited to CMV serostatus. The earlier analysis of 587 of the donors excluded approximately 15 rarely observed V segments, including chromosome 9 orphons, because counts were too low. In a later analysis, the rate of TCR association differed among HLA loci, with DRB1 alleles having the most associated TCRs and HLA-C alleles having the fewest. The presence/absence analyses assumed that sequencing depth was roughly uniform across donors, and that assumption may not be true. Compared with the approximately 670-donor mean, donors in an Asian-associated ancestry cluster had fewer N-insertions in productive TCRs, according to a later genetic analysis. In a later genetic analysis, a missense DCLRE1C variant was associated with V-gene and J-gene trimming of TCR beta chains, and the association was replicated in an independent cohort. In this cohort, only TCR beta chains were sequenced, and detectable features were limited by the absence of alpha or paired-chain data. Broadly in line with IMGT annotations, most TCR beta V segments showed up in productive rearrangements about 87% or about 30% of the time in an earlier analysis of several hundred of the donors. At a false discovery rate of 0.05, a later analysis linked some 18,000 TCR beta sequences to specific HLA alleles. It was suggested by the authors that the approach could potentially be generalized to other disease states and immunological phenotypes. In the study, around 160 TCR beta chains were listed as associated with cytomegalovirus. According to a later analysis, parvovirus B19, influenza, CMV and Epstein-Barr virus appeared linked to several top co-occurrence clusters. A later analysis found that HLA-associated TCR beta chains were more clonally expanded and had lower generation probabilities than equally common non-associated chains. Linkage disequilibrium might explain the correlated functional status among segregating V segments, but an unknown experimental factor could not be ruled out. In vitro tests confirmed that a few of the cytomegalovirus-associated TCR beta chains recognize cytomegalovirus antigens. Most TCR sequences were observed very rarely across donors, whereas some public TCRs were present in many individuals. Because some donors lacked HLA typing at each locus, the association tests relied only on the typed subset. In both the original and validation cohorts, the classifier was reported to diagnose cytomegalovirus status with high specificity and sensitivity. Because the 87-base-pair reads could not distinguish some IMGT-functional V segments, including TRBV6-2 and TRBV6-3, those segments were excluded. A cluster of highly shared sequence variants was judged likely to represent a technical artifact of the sequencing pipeline. A further reported finding was that TCR beta sequences accurately predicted the HLA-A and HLA-B alleles for most subjects in the first cohort.

Libraries were made using the immunoSEQ multiplex PCR assay. The multiplex PCR relied on a mix of 60 forward primers for TCR Vbeta segments and 13 reverse primers for TCR Jbeta segments. A multiplex PCR assay on genomic DNA amplified the CDR3 region of rearranged TCR beta genes. The amplified TCR beta libraries were sequenced on the Illumina HiSeq System as 87-base-pair reads. Regarding the original processing steps: In a later analysis, some 80 million unique TCR beta chains were counted across the approximately 640 repertoires, and roughly 11 million of these chains were shared by at least two donors. Raw reads were error-corrected and collapsed into unique sequences with a nearest-neighbor algorithm that merged closely related sequences to remove PCR and sequencing errors. V, D and J gene segments were assigned by aligning CDR3 sequences to IMGT reference sequences. For a sequence to be retained, a match of at least six nucleotides to both a V gene segment and a J gene segment was required. Rearrangements were called productive when the CDR3 lacked stop codons and stayed in frame with V and J; all others were non-productive. Following IMGT convention, CDR3 was defined as the stretch from the second conserved V-encoded cysteine up to the conserved J-encoded phenylalanine. In an earlier analysis of roughly 580 of the donors, sequences lacking an unambiguous match to a single V gene segment were excluded. In an earlier analysis of approximately 560 of the donors, a V segment was called functional when productive rearrangements were above 56.7%, and segregating when the standard deviation between donors exceeded 5%. A statistical classification framework was built to diagnose cytomegalovirus status from the catalog of TCR beta chain sequences. In a later analysis, V and J genes were assigned by comparing TCR nucleotide sequences against IMGT/GENE-DB human TR gene sequences. Using the TCRdist pipeline, a later analysis assigned CDR3 sequences along with most-parsimonious VDJ recombination scenarios. In a later analysis, each TCR beta chain was defined by its CDR3 amino acid sequence together with its V-gene family, and reads without a unique V-gene family were excluded. In a later analysis, 500 to 650 highly shared, low-generation-probability nucleotide sequences were removed to address suspected cross-contamination and a sequencing artifact. In a later analysis, a clonal expansion index was calculated for each public chain from normalized within-repertoire ranks of inferred template counts. Generation probabilities in a later analysis came from a VDJ recombination model fitted to out-of-frame rearrangements, and those results were checked against IGoR. Hypergeometric tests were used in a later analysis to score TCR-TCR, TCR-HLA and TCR-CMV co-occurrence, with a repertoire-size bias correction applied to the TCR pairs. In a later analysis, false discovery rates were estimated by permuting HLA or CMV assignments 20 times. In a later analysis, co-occurring TCRs were grouped with DBSCAN, and TCRdist sequence similarity was added when clustering was performed within HLA-allele-positive subsets. For co-occurrence clustering, repertoires with fewer than 30,000 or more than 120,000 public chains were excluded, along with roughly five repertoires with anomalous nucleotide sharing. As stored in TCRdb, this immuneACCESS dataset retains in-frame rearrangements with V and J assigned. A fraction of the clones does not appear; measured against another copy, unresolved V genes explain less than half of the discrepancy, and the remainder lacks a known reason. Clone size and V and J calls were adopted from that table, with D and trimming inferred from the DNA. The sample table lists over 150,000 clones, approximately 77% of them with a count of one. Of the sample, more than 1.2% is held by the ten largest clones.

This TCR was recovered from a young man in good health and CMV-seronegative. The source material was PBMCs. Recombination linked TRBV28 to TRBJ1-2, with no confident D gene call. CDR3 protein: CASSPPIPPNSRGYTF. At the DNA level, the sequence is TGTGCCAGCAGTCCCCCTATACCCCCTAATTCCCGGGGCTACACCTTC.